This T cell receptor (beta chain) was obtained from a study of T cells after yellow fever vaccination. As for the study in general: Libraries from low-cell-number fractions were prepared with the SMART-Seq v4 Ultra Low Input RNA kit.

TCRdb re-called the 5' RACE reads with MiXCR, one entry per CDR3 protein. The sample holds some 390,000 distinct CDR3 sequences, 6.2% seen once. The CDR3 runs 14 residues. The V and J ends lost 4 bases and 0 bases, in that order; junction bases with no gene match: 3. Germline V gives CDR1 DFQATT, CDR2 SNEGSKA (reference sequence). V gene TRBV20-1 combines with J gene TRBJ2-3; 8 bases align to TRBD2. This clonotype originated in a man aged 25 to 40 who received the YFV17D yellow fever vaccine. The material was PBMCs, obtained 5 days after the yellow fever booster vaccination. CDR3 sequence: CSANGLASTDTQYF. CDR3 in DNA: TGCAGTGCTAATGGACTAGCTAGCACAGATACGCAGTATTTT.